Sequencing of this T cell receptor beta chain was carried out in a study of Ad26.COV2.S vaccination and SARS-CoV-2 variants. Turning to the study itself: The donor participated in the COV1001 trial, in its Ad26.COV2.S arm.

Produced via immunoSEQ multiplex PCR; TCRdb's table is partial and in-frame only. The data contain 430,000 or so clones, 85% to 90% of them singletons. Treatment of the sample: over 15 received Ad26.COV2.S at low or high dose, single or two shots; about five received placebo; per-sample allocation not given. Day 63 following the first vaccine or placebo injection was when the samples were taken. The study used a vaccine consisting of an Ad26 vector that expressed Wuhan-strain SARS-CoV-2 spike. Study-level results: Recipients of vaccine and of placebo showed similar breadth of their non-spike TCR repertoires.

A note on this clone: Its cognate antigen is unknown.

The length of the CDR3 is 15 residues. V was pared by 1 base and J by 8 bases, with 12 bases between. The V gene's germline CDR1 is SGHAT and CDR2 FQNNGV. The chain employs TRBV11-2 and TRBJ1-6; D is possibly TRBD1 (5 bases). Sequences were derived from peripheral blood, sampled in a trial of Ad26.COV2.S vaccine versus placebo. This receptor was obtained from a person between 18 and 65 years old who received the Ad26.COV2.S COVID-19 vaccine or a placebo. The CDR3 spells CASSLVGARDSPLHF. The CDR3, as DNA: TGTGCCAGCAGCTTAGTAGGGGCAAGGGATTCACCCCTCCACTTT.